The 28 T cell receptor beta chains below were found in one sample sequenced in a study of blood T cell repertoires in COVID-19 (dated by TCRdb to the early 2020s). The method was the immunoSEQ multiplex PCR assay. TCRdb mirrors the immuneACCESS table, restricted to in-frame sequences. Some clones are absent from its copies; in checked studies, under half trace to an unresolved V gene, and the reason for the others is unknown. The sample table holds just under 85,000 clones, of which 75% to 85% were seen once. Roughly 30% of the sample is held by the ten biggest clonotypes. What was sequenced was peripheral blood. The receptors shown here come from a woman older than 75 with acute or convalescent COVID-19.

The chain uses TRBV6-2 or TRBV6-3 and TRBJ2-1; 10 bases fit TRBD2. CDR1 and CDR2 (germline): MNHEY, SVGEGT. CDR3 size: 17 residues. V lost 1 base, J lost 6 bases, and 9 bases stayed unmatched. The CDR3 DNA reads TGTGCCAGCAGTTACTTCCGTTCGAGCGGGAGGGCCAATGAGCAGTTCTTC. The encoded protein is CASSYFRSSGRANEQFF.

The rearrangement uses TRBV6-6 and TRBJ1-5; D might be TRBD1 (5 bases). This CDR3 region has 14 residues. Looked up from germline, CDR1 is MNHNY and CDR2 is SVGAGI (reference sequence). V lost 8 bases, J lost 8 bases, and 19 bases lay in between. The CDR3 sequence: CASQIIWGPEPQHF. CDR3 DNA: TGTGCCAGCCAAATAATATGGGGCCCGGAGCCCCAGCATTTT.

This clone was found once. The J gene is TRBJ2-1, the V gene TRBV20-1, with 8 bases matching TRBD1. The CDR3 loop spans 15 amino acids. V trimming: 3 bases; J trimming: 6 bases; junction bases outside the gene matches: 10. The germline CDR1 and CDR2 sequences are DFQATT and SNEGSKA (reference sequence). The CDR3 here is CSASFLTGDGNEQFF. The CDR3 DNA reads TGCAGTGCTAGTTTTTTGACAGGGGACGGCAATGAGCAGTTCTTC.

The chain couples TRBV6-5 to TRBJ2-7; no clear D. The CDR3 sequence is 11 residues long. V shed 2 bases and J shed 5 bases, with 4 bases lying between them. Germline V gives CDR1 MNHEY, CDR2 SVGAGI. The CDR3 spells CASSYGDEQYF. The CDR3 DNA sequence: TGTGCCAGCAGTTACGGAGACGAGCAGTACTTC.

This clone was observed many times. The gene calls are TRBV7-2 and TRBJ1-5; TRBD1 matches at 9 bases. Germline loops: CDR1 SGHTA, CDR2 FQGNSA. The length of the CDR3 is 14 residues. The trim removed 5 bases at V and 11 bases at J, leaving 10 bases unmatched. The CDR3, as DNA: TGTGCCAGCAGCCCTGACAGGGGGTCTGAGGCCCAGCATTTT. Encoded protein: CASSPDRGSEAQHF. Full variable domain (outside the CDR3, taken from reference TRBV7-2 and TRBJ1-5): GAGVSQSPSNKVTEKGKDVELRCDPISGHTALYWYRQSLGQGLEFLIYFQGNSAPDKSGLPSDRFSAERTGGSVSTLTIQRTQQEDSAVYLCASSPDRGSEAQHFGDGTRLSIL.

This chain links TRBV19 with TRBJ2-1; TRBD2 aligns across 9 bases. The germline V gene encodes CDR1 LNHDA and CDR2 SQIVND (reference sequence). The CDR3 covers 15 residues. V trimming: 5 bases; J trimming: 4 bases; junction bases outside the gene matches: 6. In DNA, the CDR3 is TGTGCCAGTAGTGCGACTAGCGGTCTTTACAATGAGCAGTTCTTC. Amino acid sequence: CASSATSGLYNEQFF. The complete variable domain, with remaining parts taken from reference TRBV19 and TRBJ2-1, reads DGGITQSPKYLFRKEGQNVTLSCEQNLNHDAMYWYRQDPGQGLRLIYYSQIVNDFQKGDIAEGYSVSREKKESFPLTVTSAQKNPTAFYLCASSATSGLYNEQFFGPGTRLTVL.

CDR3 nucleotides: TGTGCCAGCAGCTTGGCCCAAACTCGGACCGGGGAGCTGTTTTTT. Protein sequence: CASSLAQTRTGELFF. V is TRBV5-4 and J is TRBJ2-2; unclear D gene. Germline-derived CDR1 and CDR2 are SGHNT and YYREEE (reference sequence). With 0 bases removed from V and 5 bases from J, the gap between germline ends came to 11 bases. The CDR3 spans 15 residues.

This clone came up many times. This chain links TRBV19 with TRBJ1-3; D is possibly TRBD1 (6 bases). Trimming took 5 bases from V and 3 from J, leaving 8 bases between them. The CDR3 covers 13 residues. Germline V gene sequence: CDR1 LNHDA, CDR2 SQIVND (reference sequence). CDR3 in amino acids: CASSSGVGNTIYF. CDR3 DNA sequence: TGTGCCAGTAGTTCAGGGGTTGGAAACACCATATATTTT.

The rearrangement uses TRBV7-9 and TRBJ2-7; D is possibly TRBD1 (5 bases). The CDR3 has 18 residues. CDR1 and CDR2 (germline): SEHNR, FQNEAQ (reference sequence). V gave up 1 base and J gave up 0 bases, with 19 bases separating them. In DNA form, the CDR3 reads TGTGCCAGCAGCTTAGTCCGCCGCGTGACAGAGAGCTCCTACGAGCAGTACTTC. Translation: CASSLVRRVTESSYEQYF.

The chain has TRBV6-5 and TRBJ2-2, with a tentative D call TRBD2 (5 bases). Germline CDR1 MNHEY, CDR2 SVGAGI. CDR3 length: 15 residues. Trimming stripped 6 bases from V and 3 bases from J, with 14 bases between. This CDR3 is CASRAVGGDTGELFF. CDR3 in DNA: TGTGCCAGCAGGGCCGTAGGAGGAGACACCGGGGAGCTGTTTTTT.

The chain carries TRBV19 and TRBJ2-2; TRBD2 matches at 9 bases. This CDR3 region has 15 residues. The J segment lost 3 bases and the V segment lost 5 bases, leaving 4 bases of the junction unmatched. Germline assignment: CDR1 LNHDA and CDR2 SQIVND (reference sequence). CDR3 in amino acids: CASSQGLADTGELFF. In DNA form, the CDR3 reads TGTGCCAGTAGTCAGGGACTAGCCGACACCGGGGAGCTGTTTTTT.

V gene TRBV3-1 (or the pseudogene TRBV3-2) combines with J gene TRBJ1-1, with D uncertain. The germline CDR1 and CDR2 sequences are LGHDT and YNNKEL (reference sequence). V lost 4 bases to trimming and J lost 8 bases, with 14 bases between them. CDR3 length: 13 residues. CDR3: CASSLGREREAFF. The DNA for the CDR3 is TGTGCCAGCAGCCTAGGACGGGAAAGGGAAGCTTTCTTT.

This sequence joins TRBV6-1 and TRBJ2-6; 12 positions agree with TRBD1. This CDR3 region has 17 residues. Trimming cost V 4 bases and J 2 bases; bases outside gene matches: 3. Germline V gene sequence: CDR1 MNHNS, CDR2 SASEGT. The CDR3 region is CASSGGTGGAGANVLTF. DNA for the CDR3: TGTGCCAGCAGTGGTGGGACAGGGGGCGCTGGGGCCAACGTCCTGACTTTC.

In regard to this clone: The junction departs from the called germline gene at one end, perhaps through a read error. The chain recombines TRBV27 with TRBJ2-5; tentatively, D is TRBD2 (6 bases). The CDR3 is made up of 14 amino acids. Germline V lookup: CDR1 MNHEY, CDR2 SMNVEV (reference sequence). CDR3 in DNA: TGTGCCAGCAGCTTATACGGGAGCCAAGAGACCCAGTACTTC. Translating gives CASSLYGSQETQYF.

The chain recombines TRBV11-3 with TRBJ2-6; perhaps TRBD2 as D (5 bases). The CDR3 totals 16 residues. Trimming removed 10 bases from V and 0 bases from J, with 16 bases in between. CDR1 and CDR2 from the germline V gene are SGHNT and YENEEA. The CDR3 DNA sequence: TGTGCCAACACCGGGCCCGCGGGCTCTGGGGCCAACGTCCTGACTTTC. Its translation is CANTGPAGSGANVLTF.

The CDR3 sequence: CASSLEVGGATEAFF. In DNA, the CDR3 is TGCGCCAGCAGCTTGGAGGTTGGGGGGGCCACTGAAGCTTTCTTT. V and J are TRBV5-1 and TRBJ1-1; possibly TRBD1 for D (6 bases). The germline V gene encodes CDR1 SGHRS and CDR2 YFSETQ. The CDR3 has 15 amino acids. V was clipped by 0 bases and J by 4 bases, with 13 bases between them.

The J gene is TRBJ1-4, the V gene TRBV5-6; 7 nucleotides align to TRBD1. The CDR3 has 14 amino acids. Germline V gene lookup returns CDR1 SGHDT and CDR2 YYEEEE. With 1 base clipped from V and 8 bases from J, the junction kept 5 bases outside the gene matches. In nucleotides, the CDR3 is TGTGCCAGCAGCTTGACAGGGGTAGAGGAAAAACTGTTTTTT. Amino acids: CASSLTGVEEKLFF.

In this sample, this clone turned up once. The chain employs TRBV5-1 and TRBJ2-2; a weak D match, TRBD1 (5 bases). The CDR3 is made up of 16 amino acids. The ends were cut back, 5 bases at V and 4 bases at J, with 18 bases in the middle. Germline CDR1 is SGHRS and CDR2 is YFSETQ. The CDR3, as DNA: TGCGCCAGCAGTCAAGGGGTTTGGGGAAGCACCGGGGAGCTGTTTTTT. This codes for CASSQGVWGSTGELFF.

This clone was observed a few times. The CDR3: CASSKGVGQGWDEQYF. The CDR3 bases are TGTGCCAGCAGCAAGGGCGTGGGGCAGGGGTGGGACGAGCAGTACTTC. The gene calls are TRBV7-9 and TRBJ2-7; perhaps TRBD1 as D (6 bases). The germline CDR1 and CDR2 sequences are SEHNR and FQNEAQ (reference sequence). The V end was cut by 5 bases, the J end by 5 bases, with 22 bases between. This CDR3 has 16 residues. Full variable domain (rest looked up from reference TRBV7-9 and TRBJ2-7): DTGVSQNPRHKITKRGQNVTFRCDPISEHNRLYWYRQTLGQGPEFLTYFQNEAQLEKSRLLSDRFSAERPKGSFSTLEIQRTEQGDSAMYLCASSKGVGQGWDEQYFGPGTRLTVT.

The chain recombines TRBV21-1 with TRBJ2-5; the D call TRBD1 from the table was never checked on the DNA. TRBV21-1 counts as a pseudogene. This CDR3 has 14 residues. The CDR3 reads CASSSGTAQETQYF. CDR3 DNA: TGTGCCAGCAGCAGCGGGACAGCACAAGAGACCCAGTACTTC.

This chain's CDR3 is CASTPNRDHSYEQYF. DNA for the CDR3: TGTGCCAGCACCCCTAACCGGGATCACTCCTACGAGCAGTACTTC. The J gene is TRBJ2-7, the V gene TRBV28, with D possibly TRBD2 on 5 matching bases. V lost 7 bases and J 0 bases, leaving 16 bases between the germline ends. CDR3 length equals 15 residues. The germline gives CDR1 MDHEN, CDR2 SYDVKM. The whole variable domain, remainder taken from reference TRBV28 and TRBJ2-7, is DVKVTQSSRYLVKRTGEKVFLECVQDMDHENMFWYRQDPGLGLRLIYFSYDVKMKEKGDIPEGYSVSREKKERFSLILESASTNQTSMYLCASTPNRDHSYEQYFGPGTRLTVT.

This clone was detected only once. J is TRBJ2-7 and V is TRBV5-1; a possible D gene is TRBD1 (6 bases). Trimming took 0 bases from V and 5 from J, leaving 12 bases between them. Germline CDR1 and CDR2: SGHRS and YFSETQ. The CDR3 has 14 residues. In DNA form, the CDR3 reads TGCGCCAGCAGCTTGGATGTCAGGGACAACGAGCAGTACTTC. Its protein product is CASSLDVRDNEQYF.

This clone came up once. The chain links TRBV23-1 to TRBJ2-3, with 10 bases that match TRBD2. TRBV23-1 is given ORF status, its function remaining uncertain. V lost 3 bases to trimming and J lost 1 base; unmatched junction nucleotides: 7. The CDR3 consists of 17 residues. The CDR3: CASSQPKREGGTDTQYF. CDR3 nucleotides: TGCGCCAGCAGTCAGCCGAAGCGGGAGGGTGGCACAGATACGCAGTATTTT.

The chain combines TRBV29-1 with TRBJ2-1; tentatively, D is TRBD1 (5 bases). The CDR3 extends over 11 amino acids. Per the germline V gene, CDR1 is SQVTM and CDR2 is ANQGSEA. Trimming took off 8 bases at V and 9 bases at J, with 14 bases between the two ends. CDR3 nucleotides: TGCAGCACCAGGGTTGCGTCTGAGCAGTTCTTC. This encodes CSTRVASEQFF.

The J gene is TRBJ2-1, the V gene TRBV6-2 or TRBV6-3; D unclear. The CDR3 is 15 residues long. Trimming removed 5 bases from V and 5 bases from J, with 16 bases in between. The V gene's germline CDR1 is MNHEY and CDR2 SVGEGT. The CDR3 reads CASSPLRSTHNEQFF. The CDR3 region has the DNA TGTGCCAGCAGTCCCCTGAGGAGCACCCACAATGAGCAGTTCTTC.

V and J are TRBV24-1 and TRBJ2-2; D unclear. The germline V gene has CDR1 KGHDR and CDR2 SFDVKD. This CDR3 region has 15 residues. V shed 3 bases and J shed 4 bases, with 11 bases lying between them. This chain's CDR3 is CATSDAKRFTGELFF. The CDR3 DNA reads TGTGCCACCAGTGATGCCAAGAGGTTCACCGGGGAGCTGTTTTTT.

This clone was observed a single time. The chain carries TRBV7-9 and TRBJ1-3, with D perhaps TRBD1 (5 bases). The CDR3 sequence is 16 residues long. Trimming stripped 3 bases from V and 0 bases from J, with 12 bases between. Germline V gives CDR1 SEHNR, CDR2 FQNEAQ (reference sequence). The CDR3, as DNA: TGTGCCAGCAGCTTTGACAGCAGCAGCTCTGGAAACACCATATATTTT. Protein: CASSFDSSSSGNTIYF.

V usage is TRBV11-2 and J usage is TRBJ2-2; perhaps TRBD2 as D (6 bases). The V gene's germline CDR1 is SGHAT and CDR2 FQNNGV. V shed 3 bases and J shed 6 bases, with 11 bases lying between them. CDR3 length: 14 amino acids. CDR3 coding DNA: TGTGCCAGCAGCTTGGGGGGACGGGCCGGGGAGCTGTTTTTT. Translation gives CASSLGGRAGELFF.